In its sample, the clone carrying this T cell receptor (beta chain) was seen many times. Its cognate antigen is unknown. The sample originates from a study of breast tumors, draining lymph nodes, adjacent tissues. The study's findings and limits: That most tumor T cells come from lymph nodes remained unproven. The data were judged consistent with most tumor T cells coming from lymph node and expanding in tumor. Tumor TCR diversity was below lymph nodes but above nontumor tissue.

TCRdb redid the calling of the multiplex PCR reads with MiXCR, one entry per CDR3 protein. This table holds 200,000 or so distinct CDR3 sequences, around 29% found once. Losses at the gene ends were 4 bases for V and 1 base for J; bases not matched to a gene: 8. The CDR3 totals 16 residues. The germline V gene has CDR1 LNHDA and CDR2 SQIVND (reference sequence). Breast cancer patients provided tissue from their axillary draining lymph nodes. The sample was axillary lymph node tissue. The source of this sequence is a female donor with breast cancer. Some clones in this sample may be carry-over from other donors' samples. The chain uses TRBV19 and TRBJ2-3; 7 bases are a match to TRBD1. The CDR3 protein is CASSNRDSWGTDTQYF. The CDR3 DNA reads TGTGCCAGTAGTAACAGGGACAGTTGGGGCACAGATACGCAGTATTTT.